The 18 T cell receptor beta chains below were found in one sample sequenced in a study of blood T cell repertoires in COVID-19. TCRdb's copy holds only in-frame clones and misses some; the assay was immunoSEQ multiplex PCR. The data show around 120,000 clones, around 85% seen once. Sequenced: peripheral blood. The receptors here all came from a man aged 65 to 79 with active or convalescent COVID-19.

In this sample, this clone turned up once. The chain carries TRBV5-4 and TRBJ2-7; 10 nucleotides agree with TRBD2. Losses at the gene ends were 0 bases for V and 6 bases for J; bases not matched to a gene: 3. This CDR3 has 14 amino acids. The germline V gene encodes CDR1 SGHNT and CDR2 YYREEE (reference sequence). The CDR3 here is CASSLVAGGGEQYF. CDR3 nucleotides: TGTGCCAGCAGCTTGGTAGCGGGAGGTGGCGAGCAGTACTTC.

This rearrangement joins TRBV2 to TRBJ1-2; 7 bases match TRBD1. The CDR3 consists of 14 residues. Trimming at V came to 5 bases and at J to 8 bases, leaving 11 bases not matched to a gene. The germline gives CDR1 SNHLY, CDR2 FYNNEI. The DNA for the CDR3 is TGTGCCAGCAGTCCGGGACAGATATTGGAGGGCTACACCTTC. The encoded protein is CASSPGQILEGYTF.

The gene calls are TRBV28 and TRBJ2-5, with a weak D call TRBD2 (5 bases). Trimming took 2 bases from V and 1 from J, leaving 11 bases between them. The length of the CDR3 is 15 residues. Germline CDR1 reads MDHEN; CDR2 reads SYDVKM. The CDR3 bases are TGTGCCAGCAGTTTACCAGCGGCCCTCCAAGAGACCCAGTACTTC. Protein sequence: CASSLPAALQETQYF.

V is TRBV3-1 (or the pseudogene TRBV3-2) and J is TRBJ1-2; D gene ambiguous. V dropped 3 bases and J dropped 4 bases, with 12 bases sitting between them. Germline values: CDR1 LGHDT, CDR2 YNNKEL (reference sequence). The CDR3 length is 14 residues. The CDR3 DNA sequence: TGTGCCAGCAGCCAGAATTCTGTACTCTATGGCTACACCTTC. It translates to CASSQNSVLYGYTF.

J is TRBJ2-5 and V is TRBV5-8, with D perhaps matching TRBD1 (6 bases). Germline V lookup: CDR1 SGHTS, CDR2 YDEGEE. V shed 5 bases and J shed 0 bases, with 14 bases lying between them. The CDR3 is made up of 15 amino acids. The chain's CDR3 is CASRPRGTYQETQYF. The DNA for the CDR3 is TGTGCCAGCAGACCGAGGGGGACGTACCAAGAGACCCAGTACTTC.

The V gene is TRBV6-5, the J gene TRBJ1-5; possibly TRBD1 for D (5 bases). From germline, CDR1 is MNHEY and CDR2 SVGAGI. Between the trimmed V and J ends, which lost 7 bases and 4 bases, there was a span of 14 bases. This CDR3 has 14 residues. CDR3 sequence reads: CASTGEISNQPQHF. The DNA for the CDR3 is TGTGCCAGCACGGGGGAAATAAGTAATCAGCCCCAGCATTTT.

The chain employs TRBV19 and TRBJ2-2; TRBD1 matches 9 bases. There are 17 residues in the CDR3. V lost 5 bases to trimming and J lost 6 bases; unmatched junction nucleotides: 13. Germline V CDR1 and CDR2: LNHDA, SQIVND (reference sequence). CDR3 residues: CASSLQYRGHTSGELFF. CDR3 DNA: TGTGCCAGTAGTCTCCAGTACAGGGGGCATACTTCCGGGGAGCTGTTTTTT. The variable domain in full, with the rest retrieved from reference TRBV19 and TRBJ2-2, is DGGITQSPKYLFRKEGQNVTLSCEQNLNHDAMYWYRQDPGQGLRLIYYSQIVNDFQKGDIAEGYSVSREKKESFPLTVTSAQKNPTAFYLCASSLQYRGHTSGELFFGEGSRLTVL.

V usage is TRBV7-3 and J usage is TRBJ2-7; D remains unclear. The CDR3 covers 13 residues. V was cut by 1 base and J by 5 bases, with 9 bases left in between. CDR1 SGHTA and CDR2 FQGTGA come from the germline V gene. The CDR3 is CASSLNSDNEQYF. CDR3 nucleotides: TGTGCCAGCAGCTTAAACTCAGACAACGAGCAGTACTTC.

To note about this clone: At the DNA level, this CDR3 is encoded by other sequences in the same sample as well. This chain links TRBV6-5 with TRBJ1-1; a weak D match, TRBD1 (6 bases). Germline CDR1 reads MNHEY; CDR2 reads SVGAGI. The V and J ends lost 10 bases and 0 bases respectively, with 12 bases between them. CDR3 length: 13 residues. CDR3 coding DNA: TGTGCCACTGCCGGGACAATGAACACTGAAGCTTTCTTT. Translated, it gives CATAGTMNTEAFF.

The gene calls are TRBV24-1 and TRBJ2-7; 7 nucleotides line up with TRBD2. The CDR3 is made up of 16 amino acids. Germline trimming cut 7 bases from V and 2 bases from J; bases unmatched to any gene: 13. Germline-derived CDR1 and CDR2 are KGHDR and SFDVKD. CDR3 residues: CATSGGAGRGTYEQYF. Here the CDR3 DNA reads TGTGCCACCAGCGGTGGAGCGGGAAGGGGCACCTACGAGCAGTACTTC.

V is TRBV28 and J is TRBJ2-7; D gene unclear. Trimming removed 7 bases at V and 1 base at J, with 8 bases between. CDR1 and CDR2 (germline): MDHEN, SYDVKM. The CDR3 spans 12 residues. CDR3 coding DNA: TGTGCCAGCATGGGCAGTTCCTACGAGCAGTACTTC. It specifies CASMGSSYEQYF. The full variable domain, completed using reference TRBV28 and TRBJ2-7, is DVKVTQSSRYLVKRTGEKVFLECVQDMDHENMFWYRQDPGLGLRLIYFSYDVKMKEKGDIPEGYSVSREKKERFSLILESASTNQTSMYLCASMGSSYEQYFGPGTRLTVT.

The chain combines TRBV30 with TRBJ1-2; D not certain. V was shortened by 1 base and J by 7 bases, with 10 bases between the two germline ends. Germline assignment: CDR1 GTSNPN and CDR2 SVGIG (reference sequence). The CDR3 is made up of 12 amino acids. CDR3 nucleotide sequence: TGTGCCTGGAGTGCGGTCGTTAGTGGCTACACCTTC. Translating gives CAWSAVVSGYTF.

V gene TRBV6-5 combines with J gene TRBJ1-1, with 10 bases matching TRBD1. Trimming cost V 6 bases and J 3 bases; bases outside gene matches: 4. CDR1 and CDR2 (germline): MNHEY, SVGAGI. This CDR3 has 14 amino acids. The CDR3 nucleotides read TGTGCCAGCAGGGGACAGGGGTACGACACTGAAGCTTTCTTT. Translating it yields CASRGQGYDTEAFF.

Here the CDR3 DNA reads TGTGCCAGCAGCTTGCCCGGCAATGAGCAGTTCTTC. Translation gives CASSLPGNEQFF. The V and J genes are TRBV5-6 and TRBJ2-1; D is unclear. From germline, CDR1 is SGHDT and CDR2 YYEEEE. CDR3 length: 12 amino acids. The V end lost 1 base, the J end lost 6 bases, and 5 bases lay between the germline ends.

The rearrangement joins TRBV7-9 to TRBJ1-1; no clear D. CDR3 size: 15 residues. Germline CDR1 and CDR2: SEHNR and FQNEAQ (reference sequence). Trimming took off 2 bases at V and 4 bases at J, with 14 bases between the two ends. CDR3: CASSLIRIGGTEAFF. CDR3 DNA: TGTGCCAGCAGCTTAATTCGTATCGGTGGCACTGAAGCTTTCTTT.

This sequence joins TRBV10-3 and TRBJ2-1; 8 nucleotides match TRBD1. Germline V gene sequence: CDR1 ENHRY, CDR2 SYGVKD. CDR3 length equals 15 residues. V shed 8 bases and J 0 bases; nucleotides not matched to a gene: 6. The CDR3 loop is CAIGDRLSSYNEQFF. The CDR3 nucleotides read TGTGCCATCGGGGACAGGCTTAGCTCCTACAATGAGCAGTTCTTC.

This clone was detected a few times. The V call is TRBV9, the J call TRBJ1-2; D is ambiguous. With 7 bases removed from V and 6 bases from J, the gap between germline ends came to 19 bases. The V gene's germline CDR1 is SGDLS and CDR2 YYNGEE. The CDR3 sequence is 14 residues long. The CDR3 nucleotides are TGTGCCAGCGGAAGATCCGGTGGGCCGGATGGCTACACCTTC. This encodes CASGRSGGPDGYTF. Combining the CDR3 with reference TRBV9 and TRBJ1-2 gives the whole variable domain DSGVTQTPKHLITATGQRVTLRCSPRSGDLSVYWYQQSLDQGLQFLIQYYNGEERAKGNILERFSAQQFPDLHSELNLSSLELGDSALYFCASGRSGGPDGYTFGSGTRLTVV.

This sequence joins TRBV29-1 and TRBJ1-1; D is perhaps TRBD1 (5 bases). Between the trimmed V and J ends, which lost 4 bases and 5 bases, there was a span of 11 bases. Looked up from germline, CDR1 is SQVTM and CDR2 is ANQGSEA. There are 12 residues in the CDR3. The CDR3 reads CSVGQGWTEAFF. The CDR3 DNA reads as TGCAGCGTTGGGCAGGGATGGACTGAAGCTTTCTTT. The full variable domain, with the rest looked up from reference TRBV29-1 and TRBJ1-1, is SAVISQKPSRDICQRGTSLTIQCQVDSQVTMMFWYRQQPGQSLTLIATANQGSEATYESGFVIDKFPISRPNLTFSTLTVSNMSPEDSSIYLCSVGQGWTEAFFGQGTRLTVV.